This TCR beta chain was identified in a study of blood T cell repertoires in COVID-19. The data were produced by immunoSEQ multiplex PCR, yet TCRdb's version contains in-frame clones alone and is incomplete. The profile shows some 230,000 clones, roughly 88% of them singletons. J gave up 7 bases and V 1 base, and 5 bases lay outside the gene matches. Germline V gene lookup returns CDR1 SGDLS and CDR2 YYNGEE. The CDR3 has 15 residues. Material: peripheral blood. This receptor was obtained from a man in his thirties or forties who had recovered from COVID-19. The genes are TRBV9 and TRBJ1-4; 9 nucleotides match TRBD1. DNA for the CDR3: TGTGCCAGCAGCGTACTGGACAGGGGTCTTGAAAAACTGTTTTTT. Translating gives CASSVLDRGLEKLFF.